Following are 14 T cell receptor beta chains from one sample sequenced in a study of Ad26.COV2.S vaccination and SARS-CoV-2 variants. Produced via immunoSEQ multiplex PCR; TCRdb's table is partial and in-frame only. Found here are roughly 250,000 clones, 70% to 90% of them singletons; the top ten hold less than 3%. The treatment here: 15 to 20 received Ad26.COV2.S at low or high dose, single or two shots; a few received placebo; per-sample allocation not given. Day 63 after the first vaccine or placebo injection was the time point for sampling. The sample in question was peripheral blood, obtained in a trial of Ad26.COV2.S vaccine versus placebo. These receptors were obtained from a person between 18 and 65 years old who received the Ad26.COV2.S COVID-19 vaccine or a placebo.

The genes are TRBV6-6 and TRBJ2-1; D gene unclear. Germline CDR1 reads MNHNY; CDR2 reads SVGAGI (reference sequence). V gave up 6 bases and J gave up 0 bases, with 9 bases separating them. CDR3 size: 14 residues. CDR3 bases: TGTGCCAGCAGCCTGCTCAGCTCCTACAATGAGCAGTTCTTC. Its protein is CASSLLSSYNEQFF.

The chain couples TRBV11-1 to TRBJ2-1; 10 nucleotides match TRBD2. J was trimmed by 8 bases and V by 4 bases; bases with no gene match: 11. CDR1 and CDR2 (germline): SGHAT, FQDESV (reference sequence). The CDR3 extends over 16 amino acids. CDR3 nucleotides: TGTGCCAGCAGCTATCGCGGGGGACTAGCGTGGGATGAGCAGTTCTTC. Amino acid sequence: CASSYRGGLAWDEQFF. Drawing the rest from reference TRBV11-1 and TRBJ2-1, the complete variable domain is EAEVAQSPRYKITEKSQAVAFWCDPISGHATLYWYRQILGQGPELLVQFQDESVVDDSQLPKDRFSAERLKGVDSTLKIQPAELGDSAMYLCASSYRGGLAWDEQFFGPGTRLTVL.

The chain has TRBV20-1 and TRBJ1-5, with D hard to call. V lost 3 bases to trimming and J lost 9 bases, with 12 bases between them. Germline lookup yields CDR1 DFQATT and CDR2 SNEGSKA (reference sequence). The CDR3 length is 12 residues. The CDR3 here is CSASKLAGPQHF. The DNA of the CDR3 is TGCAGTGCTAGTAAACTGGCTGGGCCCCAGCATTTT.

The sample holds a few counts of this clone. This sequence joins TRBV19 and TRBJ2-2; 10 bases line up with TRBD1. Germline V gene sequence: CDR1 LNHDA, CDR2 SQIVND (reference sequence). CDR3 length: 15 amino acids. V shed 8 bases, J shed 5 bases, and the junction held 8 bases outside the gene matches. For the CDR3, the DNA is TGTGCCAGTGGCGGCCCGGGACAGGGGACCGGGGAGCTGTTTTTT. Translation: CASGGPGQGTGELFF. The whole variable domain, remainder taken from reference TRBV19 and TRBJ2-2, is DGGITQSPKYLFRKEGQNVTLSCEQNLNHDAMYWYRQDPGQGLRLIYYSQIVNDFQKGDIAEGYSVSREKKESFPLTVTSAQKNPTAFYLCASGGPGQGTGELFFGEGSRLTVL.

This clone was seen more than once but under ten times. This chain joins TRBV3-1 (or the pseudogene TRBV3-2) and TRBJ1-1; D unresolved. V lost 0 bases and J lost 6, with 23 bases in between. The CDR3 runs 18 residues. CDR1 LGHDT and CDR2 YNNKEL come from the germline V gene (reference sequence). CDR3 in amino acids: CASSQDKINVAWWAEAFF. The CDR3 DNA reads as TGTGCCAGCAGCCAAGATAAAATTAACGTAGCGTGGTGGGCTGAAGCTTTCTTT.

The rearrangement links TRBV7-3 to TRBJ2-2, with unresolved D. CDR3 length: 15 residues. Germline V gene lookup returns CDR1 SGHTA and CDR2 FQGTGA. Trimming took off 0 bases at V and 7 bases at J, with 12 bases between the two ends. CDR3 nucleotide sequence: TGTGCCAGCAGCTTAACGGGGATTGACGGCGGGGAGCTGTTTTTT. Its translation: CASSLTGIDGGELFF.

The chain combines TRBV2 with TRBJ2-7; D remains ambiguous. The CDR3 has 11 residues. Trimming removed 4 bases at V and 3 bases at J, with 4 bases between. Germline CDR1 is SNHLY and CDR2 is FYNNEI. In nucleotides, the CDR3 is TGTGCCAGCAGTGGGGGCTACGAGCAGTACTTC. Its translation: CASSGGYEQYF.

This clone showed up just a few times. This chain uses TRBV2 with TRBJ1-2, with TRBD1 matching 7 bases. Germline CDR1 and CDR2: SNHLY and FYNNEI. The CDR3 spans 14 residues. V dropped 5 bases and J dropped 5; count of bases not matched to a gene: 8. This CDR3 reads CASSTDRTLYGYTF. The CDR3 DNA reads as TGTGCCAGCAGTACGGACAGGACTCTTTATGGCTACACCTTC.

V gene TRBV4-3 combines with J gene TRBJ2-3; D is perhaps TRBD1 or TRBD2 (6 bases each). Trimming removed 3 bases at V and 2 bases at J, with 21 bases between. The germline V gene encodes CDR1 LGHNA and CDR2 YSLEER. There are 18 residues in the CDR3. CDR3 bases: TGCGCCAGCAGCCAGGAATCTAGTGGGGGGCCCTCCACAGATACGCAGTATTTT. Amino acid sequence: CASSQESSGGPSTDTQYF.

The rearrangement joins TRBV9 to TRBJ2-1, with a possible D match to TRBD2 (5 bases). CDR3 size: 15 residues. CDR1 and CDR2 (germline): SGDLS, YYNGEE. The V end was cut by 0 bases, the J end by 2 bases, with 9 bases between. The CDR3 DNA reads TGTGCCAGCAGCGTAGTCGGGGATGCCTACAATGAGCAGTTCTTC. Protein product: CASSVVGDAYNEQFF.

The chain carries TRBV2 and TRBJ2-5; tentatively, D is TRBD1 or TRBD2 (6 bases each). V lost 11 bases and J 0 bases, leaving 16 bases between the germline ends. CDR1 SNHLY and CDR2 FYNNEI come from the germline V gene. The CDR3 consists of 14 residues. CDR3 DNA: TGTGCCGCCAAATGGGGGGCGAACCAAGAGACCCAGTACTTC. It yields the protein CAAKWGANQETQYF.

This rearrangement joins TRBV2 to TRBJ2-1; 7 nucleotides line up with TRBD1. V trimming: 8 bases; J trimming: 0 bases; junction bases outside the gene matches: 7. The CDR3 contains 15 residues. The germline gives CDR1 SNHLY, CDR2 FYNNEI. CDR3 DNA sequence: TGTGCCAGCGACGCCGGGGACAGCTCCTACAATGAGCAGTTCTTC. It codes for CASDAGDSSYNEQFF.

The chain couples TRBV6-7 to TRBJ1-5, with TRBD1 as a possible D gene (5 bases). TRBV6-7 is recorded as an ORF, its role being uncertain. V was shortened by 0 bases and J by 3 bases, with 12 bases between the two germline ends. The CDR3 is 16 residues long. CDR3 sequence (DNA): TGTGCCAGCAGTTACTCGCATGGGACTTACAATCAGCCCCAGCATTTT. Amino acid sequence: CASSYSHGTYNQPQHF.

The V gene is TRBV30, the J gene TRBJ1-3, with no clear D. This CDR3 has 12 amino acids. Per the germline V gene, CDR1 is GTSNPN and CDR2 is SVGIG (reference sequence). Trimming removed 0 bases from V and 8 bases from J, with 8 bases in between. The CDR3 spells CAWSVGGDTIYF. CDR3 nucleotide sequence: TGTGCCTGGAGTGTAGGTGGGGACACCATATATTTT.